Shown below are 22 T cell receptor beta chains from a single sample sequenced in a study of human T cells and chemical hapten exposure. The sample's time point: patch test 3, about 24 weeks after DPC sensitization. Treatment reported: therapeutic diphenylcyclopropenone sensitization with weekly scalp DPC. TCRdb recomputed calls from the RACE reads with MiXCR, one row per CDR3 protein. The profile shows about 92,000 distinct CDR3 sequences, roughly a tenth of them singletons. Material: whole blood, obtained in connection with sensitization to the hapten diphenylcyclopropenone (DPC). The source of these receptors is a young woman with alopecia areata. Some clones in this sample may be carry-over from other donors' samples.

The chain has TRBV28 and TRBJ2-5, with no clear D. Germline loops: CDR1 MDHEN, CDR2 SYDVKM. This CDR3 has 13 amino acids. V was clipped by 6 bases and J by 7 bases, with 15 bases between them. For the CDR3, the DNA is TGTGCCAGCAGCGGCGGCGCTCCGGGGACCCAGTACTTC. It translates to CASSGGAPGTQYF. The full variable domain, with the rest looked up from reference TRBV28 and TRBJ2-5, is DVKVTQSSRYLVKRTGEKVFLECVQDMDHENMFWYRQDPGLGLRLIYFSYDVKMKEKGDIPEGYSVSREKKERFSLILESASTNQTSMYLCASSGGAPGTQYFGPGTRLLVL.

In its sample, this clonotype was seen many times. V gene TRBV6-2 or TRBV6-3 combines with J gene TRBJ1-1, with a tentative D call TRBD1 (5 bases). V lost 7 bases to trimming and J lost 5 bases, with 8 bases between them. CDR1 and CDR2 from the germline V gene are MNHEY and SVGEGT. The CDR3 spans 11 residues. For the CDR3, the DNA is TGTGCCAGCATCCAGGGAACTGAAGCTTTCTTT. Its translation is CASIQGTEAFF.

The chain is built from TRBV28 and TRBJ1-4; weak D call: TRBD1 (6 bases). The CDR3 totals 13 residues. V lost 8 bases and J 4 bases, leaving 11 bases between the germline ends. Germline CDR1 and CDR2: MDHEN and SYDVKM. Here the CDR3 reads CASQGGYNEKLFF. DNA of the CDR3: TGTGCCAGCCAAGGGGGATATAATGAAAAACTGTTTTTT.

The sample holds many counts of this clonotype. The rearrangement uses TRBV28 and TRBJ2-7, with D uncertain. The CDR3 spans 13 residues. V dropped 5 bases and J dropped 2 bases, with 10 bases sitting between them. Germline loops: CDR1 MDHEN, CDR2 SYDVKM. CDR3 in amino acids: CASSQTDPYEQYF. The CDR3 bases are TGTGCCAGCAGTCAAACAGATCCCTACGAGCAGTACTTC.

This clonotype was seen many times. This rearrangement joins TRBV7-9 to TRBJ2-7, with TRBD1 identical over 8 bases. Germline V gene lookup returns CDR1 SEHNR and CDR2 FQNEAQ (reference sequence). This CDR3 has 15 amino acids. V shed 5 bases, J shed 2 bases, and the junction held 8 bases outside the gene matches. CDR3 bases: TGTGCCAGCAGCCGCACGGCAGGGGGCGCCTACGAGCAGTACTTC. It is translated as CASSRTAGGAYEQYF.

This clonotype was observed many times. The chain uses TRBV20-1 and TRBJ1-1, with D possibly matching TRBD1 (6 bases). Trimming took off 6 bases at V and 0 bases at J, with 8 bases between the two ends. The CDR3 is 12 residues long. The germline gives CDR1 DFQATT, CDR2 SNEGSKA (reference sequence). This chain's CDR3 is CSAGTLNTEAFF. For the CDR3, the DNA is TGCAGTGCGGGGACATTGAACACTGAAGCTTTCTTT.

This clonotype was seen at least ten times. The chain carries TRBV28 and TRBJ1-1, with a weak D call TRBD1 (6 bases). V lost 4 bases, J lost 5 bases, and 17 bases lay in between. Germline lookup yields CDR1 MDHEN and CDR2 SYDVKM. CDR3 length: 15 amino acids. CDR3 sequence: CASSWAGGVRTEAFF. The CDR3 DNA reads TGTGCCAGCAGTTGGGCGGGGGGCGTGAGAACTGAAGCTTTCTTT.

This clonotype has just a few counts. The chain joins TRBV2 to TRBJ2-7, with D perhaps matching TRBD2 (5 bases). The CDR3 spans 12 residues. V was shortened by 7 bases and J by 6 bases, with 13 bases between the two germline ends. Germline lookup yields CDR1 SNHLY and CDR2 FYNNEI. The CDR3 protein is CASTLGGPEQYV. In DNA, the CDR3 is TGTGCCAGCACCCTCGGAGGTCCCGAGCAGTACGTC.

Here the CDR3 DNA reads TGTGCCTGGAGAGGGACAGGGCTAGAGAATGGCTACACCTTC. Amino acids: CAWRGTGLENGYTF. The rearrangement joins TRBV30 to TRBJ1-2; 9 bases align to TRBD1. The junction had 8 bases not matched to a gene; V was cut back by 3 bases and J by 6 bases. This CDR3 has 14 residues. Per germline, CDR1 GTSNPN and CDR2 SVGIG (reference sequence).

The chain combines TRBV7-2 with TRBJ2-6, with a tentative D call TRBD1 (6 bases). With 5 bases removed from V and 7 bases from J, the gap between germline ends came to 12 bases. CDR3 length equals 14 residues. Per germline, CDR1 SGHTA and CDR2 FQGNSA. The CDR3 spells CASSLAGEANVLTF. In DNA, the CDR3 is TGTGCCAGCAGCCTGGCAGGGGAAGCCAACGTCCTGACTTTC.

A remark on this clonotype: A clone one base away is much larger, so this may be a read error. The chain recombines TRBV7-8 with TRBJ1-1; perhaps TRBD1 as D (5 bases). Looked up from germline, CDR1 is SGHVS and CDR2 is FQNEAQ. The CDR3 consists of 15 residues. The CDR3 loop reads CASSRDGQMNTEVFF. The CDR3 DNA reads as TGTGCCAGCAGCCGGGACGGCCAAATGAACACTGAAGTTTTCTTT.

There are a few counts of this clonotype. The gene calls are TRBV9 and TRBJ2-5; 8 positions agree with TRBD2. Per the germline V gene, CDR1 is SGDLS and CDR2 is YYNGEE. Germline trimming cut 0 bases from V and 4 bases from J; bases unmatched to any gene: 5. The CDR3 loop spans 15 amino acids. The CDR3 protein is CASSVEPGGVETQYF. DNA of the CDR3: TGTGCCAGCAGCGTAGAACCGGGAGGGGTAGAGACCCAGTACTTC. Full variable domain (rest looked up from reference TRBV9 and TRBJ2-5): DSGVTQTPKHLITATGQRVTLRCSPRSGDLSVYWYQQSLDQGLQFLIQYYNGEERAKGNILERFSAQQFPDLHSELNLSSLELGDSALYFCASSVEPGGVETQYFGPGTRLLVL.

The V gene is TRBV28, the J gene TRBJ1-5; the D is unclear. Trimming removed 7 bases at V and 4 bases at J, with 11 bases between. This CDR3 is built from 13 residues. From germline, CDR1 is MDHEN and CDR2 SYDVKM. CDR3: CASTVGRNQPQHF. The CDR3 region has the DNA TGTGCCAGCACTGTCGGGAGGAATCAGCCCCAGCATTTT.

There are many counts of this clonotype. This chain links TRBV10-3 with TRBJ1-1; the match to TRBD1 covers 8 bases. The germline gives CDR1 ENHRY, CDR2 SYGVKD. This CDR3 spans 16 amino acids. V shed 4 bases and J 4 bases; nucleotides not matched to a gene: 11. CDR3 sequence (DNA): TGTGCCATCAGTGGCCCTCTTTCAGGGGGCTTCACTGAAGCTTTCTTT. It yields the protein CAISGPLSGGFTEAFF.

This clonotype was recorded at least ten times. The rearrangement joins TRBV7-9 to TRBJ1-1, with 8 bases fitting TRBD1. From germline, CDR1 is SEHNR and CDR2 FQNEAQ (reference sequence). The length of the CDR3 is 14 residues. Losses at the gene ends were 6 bases for V and 3 bases for J; bases not matched to a gene: 6. In DNA, the CDR3 is TGTGCCAGCAGGCGGACAGGGTCGGACACTGAAGCTTTCTTT. The encoded protein is CASRRTGSDTEAFF.

The chain employs TRBV3-1 and TRBJ1-2, with D tentatively TRBD1 (6 bases). The CDR3 runs to 14 residues. V lost 0 bases and J lost 8, with 13 bases in between. Germline V lookup: CDR1 LGHDT, CDR2 YNNKEL (reference sequence). The DNA for the CDR3 is TGTGCCAGCAGCCAAGAAGACAGGCGCGGGGGCTACACCTTC. Its translation: CASSQEDRRGGYTF.

Comments on this clonotype: The junction shows a germline mismatch at one end, possibly a read error. The J gene is TRBJ2-1, the V gene TRBV7-2; D is undetermined. This CDR3 has 14 residues. Germline assignment: CDR1 SGHTA and CDR2 FQGNSA. The CDR3 nucleotides are TGTGCCAGCAGCTTAGTTCGGCCCTACCATGAGCAGTTCTTC. This translates into CASSLVRPYHEQFF.

The CDR3 loop is CASSGTYEQYV. The CDR3 nucleotides read TGTGCCAGCTCAGGGACCTACGAGCAGTACGTC. V and J are TRBV28 and TRBJ2-7; a weak D match, TRBD1 (5 bases). Germline V CDR1 and CDR2: MDHEN, SYDVKM. The V gene lost 8 bases and the J gene lost 2 bases, with 7 bases spanning the gap. This CDR3 is built from 11 residues.

The sample holds many counts of this clonotype. The V gene is TRBV11-2, the J gene TRBJ2-5; D is perhaps TRBD2 (6 bases). There are 16 residues in the CDR3. Germline lookup yields CDR1 SGHAT and CDR2 FQNNGV. V shed 4 bases and J shed 5 bases, with 20 bases lying between them. The CDR3 region is CASSSIIAEARETQYF. In DNA form, the CDR3 reads TGTGCCAGCAGCTCAATAATAGCGGAGGCGAGGGAGACCCAGTACTTC. Filled out from reference TRBV11-2 and TRBJ2-5, the complete variable domain reads EAGVAQSPRYKIIEKRQSVAFWCNPISGHATLYWYQQILGQGPKLLIQFQNNGVVDDSQLPKDRFSAERLKGVDSTLKIQPAKLEDSAVYLCASSSIIAEARETQYFGPGTRLLVL.

This clonotype was recorded at least ten times. The chain carries TRBV28 and TRBJ2-3; 7 nucleotides agree with TRBD2. J lost 6 bases, V lost 6 bases, and 9 bases had no gene match. In germline, CDR1 is MDHEN, CDR2 SYDVKM. The CDR3 covers 14 residues. The CDR3 loop is CASRGGTNRDTQYF. CDR3 bases: TGTGCCAGCAGGGGGGGGACTAACCGGGATACGCAGTATTTT. The full variable domain, rest sourced from reference TRBV28 and TRBJ2-3, is DVKVTQSSRYLVKRTGEKVFLECVQDMDHENMFWYRQDPGLGLRLIYFSYDVKMKEKGDIPEGYSVSREKKERFSLILESASTNQTSMYLCASRGGTNRDTQYFGPGTRLTVL.

This clonotype appeared a single time. In DNA form, the CDR3 reads TGCAGCGTTGAGCGGCGAATCCAAGAGACCCAGTACTTC. It translates to CSVERRIQETQYF. This chain uses TRBV29-1 with TRBJ2-5, with unresolved D. CDR3 length: 13 residues. The germline V and J ends were trimmed by 3 bases and 1 base, with 9 bases remaining between them. Germline loops: CDR1 SQVTM, CDR2 ANQGSEA.

This clonotype has a count of ten or more. The V gene is TRBV7-8, the J gene TRBJ2-4; perhaps TRBD2 as D (5 bases). From germline, CDR1 is SGHVS and CDR2 FQNEAQ. Between the trimmed V and J ends, which lost 5 bases and 8 bases, there was a span of 16 bases. The CDR3 covers 14 residues. CDR3 bases: TGTGCCAGCAGCCCCCTCCCGGGGTTAGACATTCAGTACTTC. The encoded protein is CASSPLPGLDIQYF.